Listed below are T cell receptor beta chains from one sample, sequenced in a study of blood T cell repertoires in COVID-19. Profiled with immunoSEQ multiplex PCR; TCRdb holds only in-frame clones, not every one. The sample includes about 220,000 clones, 83% of them seen just once. Sequenced input: PBMCs or T cells enriched from blood (not recorded which). The receptors come from a woman aged 45-65 years who had been exposed to COVID-19. CDR3s include the opening cysteine and the closing phenylalanine or tryptophan. A D gene is named only where the DNA matches it firmly. Clone size is shown for a subset of rows, as once, few, many or a class of expanded clone.

J	V	D	size	DNA	CDR3
TRBJ1-5	TRBV3-1/TRBV3-2	NA	few	TGTGCCAGCAGCCGGGGCATGAGCAATCAGCCCCAGCATTTT	CASSRGMSNQPQHF
TRBJ1-3	TRBV3-1/TRBV3-2	TRBD1	NA	TGTGCCAGCAGCCAAGGACAGGGTCCCAATCCCTCTGGAAACACCATATATTTT	CASSQGQGPNPSGNTIYF
TRBJ2-3	TRBV7-2	TRBD2	NA	TGTGCCAGCAGCTTAGCCTCGAGTGGCGGGGGGGATTTGTATTTT	CASSLASSGGGDLYF
TRBJ1-2	TRBV28	NA	NA	TGTGCCAGCAGTCCTTGGGACTTCCTTAACTATGGCTACACCTTC	CASSPWDFLNYGYTF
TRBJ2-1	TRBV6-5	NA	NA	TGTGCCAGCAGTTACTTTCTCAGGGAATACGAGCAGTTCTTC	CASSYFLREYEQFF
TRBJ2-5	TRBV3-1/TRBV3-2	TRBD2	NA	TGTGCCAGCAGCCCTCCCCTCTTGACTAGCGGGGCCCAAGAGACCCAGTACTTC	CASSPPLLTSGAQETQYF
TRBJ2-3	TRBV5-1	NA	NA	TGCGCCAGCAGCGACACAGATCCACTCACAGATACGCAGTATTTT	CASSDTDPLTDTQYF
TRBJ1-2	TRBV25-1	NA	NA	TGTGCCAGCAGTCCACCCAGGGAATATGGCTACACCTTC	CASSPPREYGYTF
TRBJ1-2	TRBV19	NA	NA	TGTGCCAGTAGCAACACGGGGACTTCGGCTGGCTACACCTTC	CASSNTGTSAGYTF
TRBJ1-1	TRBV10-3	NA	NA	TGTGCCACCCATCCAGACAGACTGAACACTGAAGCTTTCTTT	CATHPDRLNTEAFF
TRBJ1-1	TRBV6-2/TRBV6-3	NA	NA	TGTGCCAGCAGTTACTCGGACAGCGAAGCTTTCTTT	CASSYSDSEAFF
TRBJ1-5	TRBV5-6	NA	NA	TGTGCCAGCAGCTTGGGGGACACGCTCGATCCGTGGCAGCCCCAGCATTTT	CASSLGDTLDPWQPQHF
TRBJ1-5	TRBV19	NA	NA	TGTGCCAGTACCGCGGTTGGGAGCAATCAGCCCCAGCATTTT	CASTAVGSNQPQHF
TRBJ1-2	TRBV18	TRBD1	NA	TGTGCCAGCTCACCTTACCCCCGGGACAGGCCCTACTATGGCTACACCTTC	CASSPYPRDRPYYGYTF
TRBJ2-5	TRBV4-3	TRBD1	NA	TGCGCCAGCAGCCAAGATTTCCCGGGACAGATGGAGACCCAGTACTTC	CASSQDFPGQMETQYF
TRBJ2-2	TRBV28	NA	NA	TGTGCCAGCAGTTTACCGACTATAGCCCTCCCCCGGGAGCTGTTTTTT	CASSLPTIALPRELFF
TRBJ2-5	TRBV15	TRBD1	NA	TGTGCCACCAGCCGCTATCTGGGACAGGGGGTCGGAGAGACCCAGTACTTC	CATSRYLGQGVGETQYF
TRBJ1-1	TRBV5-1	NA	NA	TGCGCCAGCGGGGGAGGGGGACGGCTGAACACTGAAGCTTTCTTT	CASGGGGRLNTEAFF
TRBJ1-1	TRBV5-6	NA	once	TGTGCCAGCAGCCTCAACAGTATAACCTTGAACACTGAAGCTTTCTTT	CASSLNSITLNTEAFF
TRBJ2-3	TRBV5-1	NA	NA	TGCGCCAGCAGCTTGGCCGTTTTAGGCACAGATACGCAGTATTTT	CASSLAVLGTDTQYF
TRBJ2-1	TRBV18	TRBD2	NA	TGTGCCAGCTCATTTAGCGGGGGGGCTATGAATGAGCAGTTCTTC	CASSFSGGAMNEQFF
TRBJ2-5	TRBV9	TRBD1	NA	TGTGCCAGCAGCGGACAGGGGAGGGAGACCCAGTACTTC	CASSGQGRETQYF
TRBJ1-5	TRBV19	TRBD1	NA	TGTGCCAGTAGTGTTGGACAGGGAGGGAGACAGCCCCAGCATTTT	CASSVGQGGRQPQHF
TRBJ2-3	TRBV5-4	TRBD2	NA	TGTGCCAGCAGCTTGCCCCTAGCGGGGGGCGGCGGAGATACGCAGTATTTT	CASSLPLAGGGGDTQYF
TRBJ1-2	TRBV29-1	TRBD1	NA	TGCAGCGTTGAAGTGAGGGGACAGGGGGTGCGGGGCTACACCTTC	CSVEVRGQGVRGYTF
TRBJ1-1	TRBV10-2	TRBD1	NA	TGCGCCAGCAGCGCAACAGGGGTAGGCACTGAAGCTTTCTTT	CASSATGVGTEAFF
TRBJ2-5	TRBV5-1	NA	few	TGCGCCAGCAGCCCCGGAGGGACCGCGGAGACCCAGTACTTC	CASSPGGTAETQYF
TRBJ1-1	TRBV6-2/TRBV6-3	TRBD1	NA	TGTGCCAGCAGTTTTGGACAGGGGAACACTGAAGCTTTCTTT	CASSFGQGNTEAFF
TRBJ1-1	TRBV29-1	TRBD1	NA	TGCAGCGTCCAGGGGGCGCAGGACACTGAAGCTTTCTTT	CSVQGAQDTEAFF
TRBJ2-6	TRBV6-1	NA	few	TGTGCCAGCAGTGAACCAGGGCGATCTGGGGCCAACGTCCTGACTTTC	CASSEPGRSGANVLTF
TRBJ1-4	TRBV4-1	NA	NA	TGCGCCAGCAGCCAAGGGCGGGACGCTTATGAAAAACTGTTTTTT	CASSQGRDAYEKLFF
TRBJ1-5	TRBV6-2/TRBV6-3	NA	NA	TGTGCCAGCAGTTACGAGGGCAGGGGAAGCAATCAGCCCCAGCATTTT	CASSYEGRGSNQPQHF
TRBJ1-2	TRBV7-2	NA	NA	TGTGCCAGCAGCTTAGCCCAGTCTAACTATGGCTACACCTTC	CASSLAQSNYGYTF
TRBJ2-3	TRBV5-8	NA	NA	TGTGCCAGCAGCCCGGGACTCTCCCCCACAGATACGCAGTATTTT	CASSPGLSPTDTQYF
TRBJ1-2	TRBV6-5	NA	NA	TGTGCCAGCAGTTCACGAATGGGCTCCGTAGGGGTCTTC	CASSSRMGSVGVF
TRBJ1-6	TRBV6-1	TRBD1	NA	TGTGCCAGCAGTGAAAAGACAGGGTTTGGATCACCCCTCCACTTT	CASSEKTGFGSPLHF
TRBJ1-3	TRBV9	TRBD1	NA	TGTGCCAGCAGCTCGTTTAGCGGACAGGGAACTGGAAACACCATATATTTT	CASSSFSGQGTGNTIYF
TRBJ2-1	TRBV10-1	NA	NA	TGCGCCAGCAGTGAGTCGGGGGGTACCCTGTACAATGAGCAGTTCTTC	CASSESGGTLYNEQFF
TRBJ1-2	TRBV11-2	NA	NA	TGTGCCAGCAGCACCAGCCAACTAGACAAAAATGGCTACACCTTC	CASSTSQLDKNGYTF
TRBJ1-4	TRBV24-1	TRBD1	NA	TGTGCCACCAGTGATGGCCGGACAGGACTTAATGAAAAACTGTTTTTT	CATSDGRTGLNEKLFF
TRBJ1-4	TRBV10-1	TRBD1	NA	TGCGCCAGCAGTTACAGGGGGCTAAAGGCTAATGAAAAACTGTTTTTT	CASSYRGLKANEKLFF
TRBJ1-5	TRBV4-3	NA	once	TGCGCCAGCAGCCAACGGGTCGGAGACAATCAGCCCCAGCATTTT	CASSQRVGDNQPQHF
TRBJ2-3	TRBV7-8	TRBD1	NA	TGTGCCAGCAGCTGGGGGCGGCAGGGGGCATCAGATACGCAGTATTTT	CASSWGRQGASDTQYF
TRBJ1-5	TRBV10-2	TRBD1	NA	TGCGCCAGCAGTGACGGACAGGGATATCAGCCCCAGCATTTT	CASSDGQGYQPQHF
TRBJ2-4	TRBV7-8	TRBD1	NA	TGTGCCAGCAGCTTAGCCACAGGGGCCTTGGGGATTCAGTACTTC	CASSLATGALGIQYF
TRBJ2-5	TRBV12-5	NA	NA	TGTGCTAGTGGTTTGGGGGGGCCGTGGGAGACCCAGTACTTC	CASGLGGPWETQYF
TRBJ2-2	TRBV27	NA	NA	TGTGCCAGCAGTACCGGACTAGGGGGGACCGGGGAGCTGTTTTTT	CASSTGLGGTGELFF
TRBJ2-1	TRBV10-3	TRBD1	NA	TGTGCCATCGGGCGAGACAGGGTGAGTGAGCAGTTCTTC	CAIGRDRVSEQFF
TRBJ1-1	TRBV6-5	NA	once	TGTGCCAGCAGTCCCCTCGGCGGGACTGAAGCTTTCTTT	CASSPLGGTEAFF
TRBJ1-5	TRBV6-1	NA	NA	TGTGCCAGCAGTGAATTTGGGGGGACCAATCAGCCCCAGCATTTT	CASSEFGGTNQPQHF
TRBJ1-4	TRBV15	TRBD1	once	TGTGCCACCAGCGGAAGCACGGACAGGGGGAATGAAAAACTGTTTTTT	CATSGSTDRGNEKLFF